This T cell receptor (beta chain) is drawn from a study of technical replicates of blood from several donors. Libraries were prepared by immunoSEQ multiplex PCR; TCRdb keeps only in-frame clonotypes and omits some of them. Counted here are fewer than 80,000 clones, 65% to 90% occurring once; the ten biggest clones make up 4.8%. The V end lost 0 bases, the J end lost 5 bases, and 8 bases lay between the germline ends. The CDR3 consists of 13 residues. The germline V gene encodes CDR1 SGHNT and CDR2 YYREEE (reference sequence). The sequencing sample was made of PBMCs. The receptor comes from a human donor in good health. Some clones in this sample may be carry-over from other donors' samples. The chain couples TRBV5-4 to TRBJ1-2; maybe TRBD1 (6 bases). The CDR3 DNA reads TGTGCCAGCAGCTTGGACAGGGTATATGGCTACACCTTC. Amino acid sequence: CASSLDRVYGYTF.